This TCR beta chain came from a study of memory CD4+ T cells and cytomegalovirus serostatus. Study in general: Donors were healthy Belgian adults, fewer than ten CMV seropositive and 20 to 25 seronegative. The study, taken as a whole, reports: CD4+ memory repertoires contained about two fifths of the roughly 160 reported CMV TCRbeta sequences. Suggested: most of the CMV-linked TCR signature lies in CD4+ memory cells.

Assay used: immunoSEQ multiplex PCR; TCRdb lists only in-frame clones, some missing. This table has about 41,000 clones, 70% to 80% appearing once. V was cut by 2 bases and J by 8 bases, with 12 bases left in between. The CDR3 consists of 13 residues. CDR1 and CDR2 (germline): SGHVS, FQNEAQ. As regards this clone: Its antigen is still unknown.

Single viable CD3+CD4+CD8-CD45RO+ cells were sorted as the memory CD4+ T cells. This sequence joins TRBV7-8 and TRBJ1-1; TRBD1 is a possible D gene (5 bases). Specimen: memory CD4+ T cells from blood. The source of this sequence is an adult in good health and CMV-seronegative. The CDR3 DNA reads TGTGCCAGCAGCTTACTCGGGGGAGGGGAAGCTTTCTTT. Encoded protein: CASSLLGGGEAFF.